Below, one T cell receptor beta chain is given with its context. Its antigen is not identified. The protocol was immunoSEQ multiplex PCR, while the TCRdb copy is restricted to in-frame clones and leaves out a portion. The data hold roughly 850,000 clones, with around 96% observed a single time. This specimen comes from a study of shared clonotypes between healthy human individuals. Study background: CD4 naive and CD4 memory each took three plates per donor, while CD8 naive took two and CD8 memory one.

Study-level points and caveats: A few donors shared 5% to 5.5% of their naive CD4 clonotypes. Memory subsets generally showed smaller estimated richness than naive subsets did. Lower generation probabilities were found for non-shared clonotypes than for those shared by all four donors.

Only CD45RO-negative cells positively selected for CCR7 counted as naive CD8 cells, so terminally differentiated effector memory CD45RA+ cells were excluded. The germline gives CDR1 SGHDN, CDR2 FVKESK. The J segment lost 6 bases and the V segment lost 4 bases, leaving 13 bases of the junction unmatched. This CDR3 comprises 16 residues. Sequencing input: naive CD8+ T cells sorted from blood. V is TRBV14 and J is TRBJ2-3, with 7 bases identical to TRBD1. The receptor comes from a man aged 25 to 45 in good health. CDR3 nucleotide sequence: TGTGCCAGCAGCCCCCCGGGACAGATCAGGTCGGATACGCAGTATTTT. Protein: CASSPPGQIRSDTQYF.